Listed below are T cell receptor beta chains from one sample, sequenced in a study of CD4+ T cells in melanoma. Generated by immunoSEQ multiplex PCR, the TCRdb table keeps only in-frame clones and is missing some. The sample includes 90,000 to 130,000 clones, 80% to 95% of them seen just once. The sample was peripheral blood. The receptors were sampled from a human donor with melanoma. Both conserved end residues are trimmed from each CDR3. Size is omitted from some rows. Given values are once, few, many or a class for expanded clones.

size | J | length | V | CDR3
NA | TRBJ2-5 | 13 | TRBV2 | ASSLGLAVGETQY
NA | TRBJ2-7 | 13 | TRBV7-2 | ASSPTLAGGREQY
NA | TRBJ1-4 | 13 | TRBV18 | ASSPRQDRDEKLF
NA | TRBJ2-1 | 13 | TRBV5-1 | ASSQTDSSYNEQF
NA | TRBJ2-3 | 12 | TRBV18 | ASQRQGTTDTQY
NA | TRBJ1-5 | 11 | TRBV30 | AWSSGWHQPQH
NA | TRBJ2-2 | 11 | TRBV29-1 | SVARKNTGELF
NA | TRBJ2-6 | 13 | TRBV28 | ASASAASGANVLT
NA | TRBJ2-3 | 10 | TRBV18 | ASSRSTDTQY
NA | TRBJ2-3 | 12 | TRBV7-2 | ASSLDQGADTQY
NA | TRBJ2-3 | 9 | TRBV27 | ASSSPGPII
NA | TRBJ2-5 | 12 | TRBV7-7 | ASSLAHRGETQY
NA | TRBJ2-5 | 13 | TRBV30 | AWMPGQTPQETQY
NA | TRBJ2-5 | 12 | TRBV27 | ASRISSGRETQY
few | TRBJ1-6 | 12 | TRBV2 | ASSAMVGGSPLH
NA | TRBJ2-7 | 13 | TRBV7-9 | ASSSSSEWGYEQY